This TCR beta chain originates from a study of OX40 agonist ivuxolimab in advanced cancers. This CDR3 is built from 17 residues. The V and J ends lost 2 bases and 1 base, in that order; junction bases with no gene match: 5. Germline V gene sequence: CDR1 SGHTA, CDR2 FQGNSA. The assay was immunoSEQ multiplex PCR, and TCRdb's table has in-frame clones only and misses some. The table has 90,000 to 120,000 clones, 91% seen once; the top ten hold 0.95% to 1.5%. Regarding the study as a whole: In a subset of nonresponders, normalized T-cell clonal expansion was also low. CD4+ and CD8+ blood T cells expanded clonally by week 6 at 0.1 to 3.0 mg/kg.

Remarks on this clone: Its antigen is undetermined.

The rearrangement joins TRBV7-2 to TRBJ2-2; TRBD1 matches 9 bases. Sequenced material: CD4+ or CD8+ T cells sorted from blood, taken in a trial of the OX40 agonist ivuxolimab. This receptor was taken from an adult with an advanced solid tumor such as melanoma, head and neck, liver or kidney cancer. In DNA, the CDR3 is TGTGCCAGCAGCTTACGAGGACAGGGGTTGAACACCGGGGAGCTGTTTTTT. It codes for CASSLRGQGLNTGELFF.